Below are 20 T cell receptor beta chains sequenced from a single sample in a study of T cells in Graves' hyperthyroidism and ophthalmopathy. Regions amplified from RNA transcripts were the TCR beta CDR3 regions. First-round RT-PCR with HTBI primers amplified the TCR CDR3 region. Via MiXCR, TCRdb re-called the multiplex PCR reads, giving one row per CDR3 protein. The table shows about 560,000 distinct CDR3 sequences, with 15% to 20% occurring only once. Sequencing was carried out using blood. Receptors originate from a woman aged 18-35 years with Graves' hyperthyroidism.

The chain carries TRBV5-1 and TRBJ2-3, with 11 bases matching TRBD2. The V gene end was trimmed by 2 bases and the J gene end by 1 base; junction bases not matched to a gene: 3. This CDR3 is built from 16 residues. Germline V CDR1 and CDR2: SGHRS, YFSETQ. The CDR3 DNA reads TGCGCCAGCAGCTTTACTAGCGGGAGTCGCACAGATACGCAGTATTTT. Amino acids: CASSFTSGSRTDTQYF.

This clonotype was picked up many times. This chain uses TRBV7-2 with TRBJ1-5; D is undetermined. The V gene's germline CDR1 is SGHTA and CDR2 FQGNSA. Trimming removed 6 bases at V and 0 bases at J, with 9 bases between. The CDR3 totals 14 residues. CDR3 sequence reads: CASSDSNSNQPQHF. CDR3 coding DNA: TGTGCCAGCAGTGACTCAAATAGCAATCAGCCCCAGCATTTT.

The chain recombines TRBV24-1 with TRBJ1-5, with a tentative D call TRBD1 (6 bases). Per the germline V gene, CDR1 is KGHDR and CDR2 is SFDVKD. The CDR3 runs 15 residues. V gave up 4 bases and J gave up 3 bases, with 12 bases separating them. CDR3 bases: TGTGCCACCAGTGAAGGGACATTTAACAATCAGCCCCAGCATTTT. Translation: CATSEGTFNNQPQHF.

This chain connects TRBV6-2 or TRBV6-3 to TRBJ2-7, with D uncertain. This CDR3 is built from 15 residues. Germline V gene lookup returns CDR1 MNHEY and CDR2 SVGEGT. Trimming took 6 bases from V and 3 from J, leaving 18 bases between them. The DNA of the CDR3 is TGTGCCAGCAGCCAAGACCTTCTGACTCTCTACGAGCAGTACTTC. This encodes CASSQDLLTLYEQYF.

This clonotype was observed at least ten times. The chain is built from TRBV12-3 or TRBV12-4 and TRBJ1-1; D is perhaps TRBD1 (5 bases). The length of the CDR3 is 13 residues. The V and J ends lost 6 bases and 0 bases respectively, with 8 bases between them. The CDR3 region has the DNA TGTGCCAGCAGGAAACAGGTGAACACTGAAGCTTTCTTT. This translates into CASRKQVNTEAFF.

The rearrangement uses TRBV6-1 and TRBJ2-5, with 11 bases fitting TRBD2. Germline V gene data show CDR1 as MNHNS and CDR2 as SASEGT. Unmatched junction bases numbered 14, after V lost 6 bases and J lost 5 bases. The CDR3 contains 17 residues. CDR3: CASSPTLAGGPRETQYF. The DNA for the CDR3 is TGTGCCAGCAGCCCAACCCTAGCGGGGGGCCCCCGGGAGACCCAGTACTTC.

This clonotype has a count of ten or more. The chain has TRBV20-1 and TRBJ1-5; D is possibly TRBD1 (6 bases). CDR3 length equals 14 residues. V lost 1 base, J lost 2 bases, and 9 bases lay in between. The V gene's germline CDR1 is DFQATT and CDR2 SNEGSKA (reference sequence). This CDR3 is CSARGRGGNQPQHF. The CDR3 DNA reads TGCAGTGCTAGAGGCAGGGGCGGCAATCAGCCCCAGCATTTT.

The chain is built from TRBV2 and TRBJ2-5, with unresolved D. Germline CDR1 and CDR2: SNHLY and FYNNEI. Between the trimmed V and J ends, which lost 8 bases and 0 bases, there was a span of 7 bases. This CDR3 is 12 amino acids long. The CDR3 protein is CASGRNQETQYF. The CDR3 DNA follows: TGTGCCAGCGGACGGAACCAAGAGACCCAGTACTTC. Combining the CDR3 with reference TRBV2 and TRBJ2-5 gives the whole variable domain EPEVTQTPSHQVTQMGQEVILRCVPISNHLYFYWYRQILGQKVEFLVSFYNNEISEKSEIFDDQFSVERPDGSNFTLKIRSTKLEDSAMYFCASGRNQETQYFGPGTRLLVL.

The J gene is TRBJ1-5, the V gene TRBV5-5; D is possibly TRBD1 (6 bases). This CDR3 region has 15 residues. V shed 4 bases and J shed 7 bases, with 18 bases lying between them. Germline V gives CDR1 SGHKS, CDR2 YYEKEE (reference sequence). Here the CDR3 DNA reads TGTGCCAGCAGCGAAGGACAGTTATTACGGCAGCCCCAGCATTTT. Its protein is CASSEGQLLRQPQHF. Filled out from reference TRBV5-5 and TRBJ1-5, the complete variable domain reads DAGVTQSPTHLIKTRGQQVTLRCSPISGHKSVSWYQQVLGQGPQFIFQYYEKEERGRGNFPDRFSARQFPNYSSELNVNALLLGDSALYLCASSEGQLLRQPQHFGDGTRLSIL.

This clonotype was counted at least ten times. The chain carries TRBV4-3 and TRBJ1-1; D perhaps matches TRBD1 (6 bases). The CDR3 is 16 amino acids. Germline lookup yields CDR1 LGHNA and CDR2 YSLEER. Trimming pared 2 bases from V and 1 base from J, leaving 14 bases between. The CDR3 loop reads CASSQLGGGRNTEAFF. The CDR3 DNA is TGCGCCAGCAGCCAATTAGGGGGTGGAAGGAACACTGAAGCTTTCTTT.

This clonotype was found many times. The chain recombines TRBV2 with TRBJ2-7; 9 bases align to TRBD2. The V gene's germline CDR1 is SNHLY and CDR2 FYNNEI. The CDR3 has 15 amino acids. Losses at the gene ends were 11 bases for V and 2 bases for J; bases not matched to a gene: 13. The CDR3 DNA is TGTGCCGCCAAGGGACCTAGCGGGGAGCCCTACGAGCAGTACTTC. It is translated as CAAKGPSGEPYEQYF.

The J gene is TRBJ2-1, the V gene TRBV7-3; D might be TRBD2 (6 bases). V gave up 0 bases and J gave up 9 bases, with 12 bases separating them. In germline, CDR1 is SGHTA, CDR2 FQGTGA. This CDR3 has 14 residues. DNA for the CDR3: TGTGCCAGCAGCTTAACGTCGGGGGAAGGTGAGCAGTTCTTC. It yields the protein CASSLTSGEGEQFF.

V gene TRBV10-3 combines with J gene TRBJ1-5, with no clear D. The CDR3 covers 14 residues. V lost 3 bases, J lost 3 bases, and 9 bases lay in between. Germline CDR1 and CDR2: ENHRY and SYGVKD. CDR3 DNA: TGTGCCATCAGTGATGAGCGGATCAATCAGCCCCAGCATTTT. As protein: CAISDERINQPQHF.

This clonotype was detected only a few times. The rearrangement links TRBV5-1 to TRBJ2-7, with D uncertain. The CDR3 consists of 12 residues. Trimming removed 5 bases at V and 3 bases at J, with 9 bases between. Per the germline V gene, CDR1 is SGHRS and CDR2 is YFSETQ. The CDR3 protein is CASRATNYEQYF. In DNA, the CDR3 is TGCGCCAGCAGGGCCACCAACTACGAGCAGTACTTC.

This clonotype was observed a handful of times. One end of the junction varies from germline; a read error may be responsible. V gene TRBV7-6 combines with J gene TRBJ2-3, with 9 positions matching TRBD2. This CDR3 spans 13 amino acids. Germline assignment: CDR1 SGHVS and CDR2 FNYEAQ. This chain's CDR3 is CASRLAGADTQYF. CDR3 nucleotides: TGTGCCAGCAGGTTAGCGGGAGCGGATACGCAGTATTTT. Using reference TRBV7-6 and TRBJ2-3 for the parts outside the CDR3, the full variable domain is GAGVSQSPRYKVTKRGQDVALRCDPISGHVSLYWYRQALGQGPEFLTYFNYEAQQDKSGLPNDRFSAERPEGSISTLTIQRTEQRDSAMYRCASRLAGADTQYFGPGTRLTVL.

V usage is TRBV2 and J usage is TRBJ2-5, with D possibly matching TRBD2 (5 bases). Germline loops: CDR1 SNHLY, CDR2 FYNNEI. The CDR3 is 11 residues long. V was shortened by 6 bases and J by 5 bases, with 7 bases between the two germline ends. The CDR3 sequence: CASRDWETQYF. DNA of the CDR3: TGTGCCAGCAGGGACTGGGAGACCCAGTACTTC.

As for this clonotype: A read error may explain this, as a much larger clone is one base away. The rearrangement links TRBV5-1 to TRBJ1-3; 10 nucleotides align to TRBD1. Germline lookup yields CDR1 SGHRS and CDR2 YFSETQ. The CDR3 has 16 amino acids. The CDR3 DNA follows: TGCGCCAGCAGCTTTGGGACCCGGGACAGGGGAAGCACCATATATTTT. Residues: CASSFGTRDRGSTIYF.

This clonotype was seen more than once but under ten times. J is TRBJ2-3 and V is TRBV4-2, with no clear D. Germline V CDR1 and CDR2: LGHNA, YNFKEQ. V was cut by 0 bases and J by 0 bases, with 13 bases left in between. The CDR3 spans 17 residues. The CDR3 sequence is CASSQDLEVRSTDTQYF. As DNA, the CDR3 is TGTGCCAGCAGCCAAGATTTGGAAGTAAGAAGCACAGATACGCAGTATTTT.

In its sample, this clonotype was seen a few times. The rearrangement joins TRBV7-2 to TRBJ2-7; 11 bases line up with TRBD2. The germline gives CDR1 SGHTA, CDR2 FQGNSA. The CDR3 consists of 15 residues. J was trimmed by 2 bases and V by 1 base; bases with no gene match: 1. CDR3 region: CASSLVAGGPYEQYF. DNA of the CDR3: TGTGCCAGCAGCTTAGTAGCGGGGGGGCCCTACGAGCAGTACTTC.

This clonotype occurred a few times. The chain combines TRBV5-1 with TRBJ2-2; no clear D. This CDR3 has 14 amino acids. The V end lost 0 bases, the J end lost 5 bases, and 8 bases lay between the germline ends. Germline CDR1 and CDR2: SGHRS and YFSETQ. The CDR3: CASSLAWRTGELFF. The CDR3 nucleotides read TGCGCCAGCAGCTTGGCTTGGCGAACCGGGGAGCTGTTTTTT. The full variable domain, in which reference TRBV5-1 and TRBJ2-2 provide the parts outside the CDR3, is KAGVTQTPRYLIKTRGQQVTLSCSPISGHRSVSWYQQTPGQGLQFLFEYFSETQRNKGNFPGRFSGRQFSNSRSEMNVSTLELGDSALYLCASSLAWRTGELFFGEGSRLTVL.